The 5 T cell receptor beta chains below all came from one sample that was sequenced in a study of OX40 agonist ivuxolimab in advanced cancers. Clones were read by immunoSEQ multiplex PCR, and TCRdb kept only the in-frame ones, dropping some. The table has about 91,000 clones, roughly 84% seen once. The source material was CD4+ or CD8+ T cells sorted from blood, sampled in a trial of the OX40 agonist ivuxolimab. The origin of the receptors is an adult with an advanced solid tumor such as melanoma, head and neck, liver or kidney cancer.

The chain has TRBV7-6 and TRBJ1-2, with no clear D. The V and J ends lost 5 bases and 4 bases respectively, with 14 bases between them. CDR1 and CDR2 (germline): SGHVS, FNYEAQ. The CDR3 is made up of 14 amino acids. CDR3 bases: TGTGCCAGCAGCCCTACCCGCCCCTTCTATGGCTACACCTTC. Its translation is CASSPTRPFYGYTF.

The rearrangement joins TRBV5-1 to TRBJ1-6, with 9 nucleotides matching TRBD1. Trimming removed 0 bases from V and 10 bases from J; junction bases left unmatched: 8. This CDR3 is 16 amino acids long. Germline V gene sequence: CDR1 SGHRS, CDR2 YFSETQ. CDR3 in DNA: TGCGCCAGCAGCTTGGACGGGGGGACAGGGTGGTCACCCCTCCACTTT. This encodes CASSLDGGTGWSPLHF.

V gene TRBV5-4 combines with J gene TRBJ1-2, with a possible D match to TRBD1 (6 bases). With 4 bases removed from V and 6 bases from J, the gap between germline ends came to 22 bases. Per germline, CDR1 SGHNT and CDR2 YYREEE (reference sequence). The CDR3 covers 16 residues. CDR3 sequence: CASSRAPGAAEDGYTF. The DNA for the CDR3 is TGTGCCAGCAGCCGCGCCCCAGGGGCGGCGGAGGATGGCTACACCTTC.

The chain employs TRBV28 and TRBJ1-4, with D possibly TRBD1 on 5 matching bases. Germline V gene sequence: CDR1 MDHEN, CDR2 SYDVKM. V gave up 9 bases and J gave up 0 bases, with 11 bases separating them. The CDR3 spans 14 residues. CDR3 in DNA: TGTGCCAGTTCTGACAGCTCAACTAATGAAAAACTGTTTTTT. Its protein is CASSDSSTNEKLFF.

This clone was observed a handful of times. The chain is built from TRBV5-4 and TRBJ2-1; D is ambiguous. V shed 4 bases and J shed 0 bases, with 8 bases lying between them. CDR3 length equals 14 residues. CDR1 and CDR2 from the germline V gene are SGHNT and YYREEE (reference sequence). The CDR3, as DNA: TGTGCCAGCAGCGGAGCCAGCTCCTACAATGAGCAGTTCTTC. Its protein is CASSGASSYNEQFF.